This TCR beta chain was obtained from a study of blood T cell repertoires in COVID-19. About the study: COVID-19 samples collected from the United States, Italy and Spain covered acute and convalescent phases. The analysed material was cDNA or gDNA that came from T cells, B-cell-depleted T cells, or PBMCs.

Patients in Seattle were enrolled during active infection, then followed longitudinally. Authors' processing steps: Reference gene primers were amplified, and this amplification served to estimate nucleated cell counts. Some clones are missing from TCRdb's copy, which holds only in-frame ones; the method was immunoSEQ multiplex PCR. V and J calls and clone size are copied from that table; D and trimming were computed from the DNA. The sample comprises hundreds of thousands of clones, 70% to 90% of which are singletons, and roughly 2% rests with the top ten. This CDR3 has 16 residues. V lost 2 bases and J lost 4; bases outside the gene matches: 5. Germline CDR1 is MGHRA and CDR2 is YSYEKL.

Material: peripheral blood. The chain carries TRBV4-1 and TRBJ2-2, with 9 positions matching TRBD1. The TCR sequence derives from a woman aged 60-75 years with COVID-19, enrolled during active disease. The CDR3 coding sequence is TGCGCCAGCAGCCAAACGGGACAGGGATTCACCGGGGAGCTGTTTTTT. This gives the protein CASSQTGQGFTGELFF.